This TCR beta chain was sequenced during a study of blood T cell repertoires in COVID-19. TCRdb's table, derived via immunoSEQ multiplex PCR, lists solely in-frame clones and lacks some. The table shows fewer than 250,000 clones, with around four fifths occurring only once. V gave up 7 bases and J gave up 7 bases, with 12 bases separating them. The CDR3 has 12 residues. The germline V gene encodes CDR1 SGHRS and CDR2 YFSETQ. The sequencing sample was made of peripheral blood. The sequence came from a woman aged 60 to 75 with active or convalescent COVID-19. The V and J genes are TRBV5-1 and TRBJ2-1; D is possibly TRBD2 (6 bases). CDR3 residues: CASRWGRNEQFF. The CDR3 DNA sequence: TGCGCCAGCCGCTGGGGGAGGAATGAGCAGTTCTTC.